What follows describes a single T cell receptor (beta chain). This sample is part of a study of T cells after somatic rescue of genetic block. The method was immunoSEQ multiplex PCR; TCRdb's version includes in-frame clones alone and lacks a portion of them. The sample shows about 68,000 clones, 80% to 95% of them seen only once. The V segment lost 6 bases and the J segment 5 bases; nucleotides outside the gene matches: 11. Germline CDR1 SGHRS, CDR2 YFSETQ. The CDR3 extends over 14 amino acids. The sequenced material came from peripheral blood mononuclear cells (PBMCs). The chain recombines TRBV5-1 with TRBJ2-7; TRBD2 agrees at 7 bases. This clonotype was obtained from a man between 40 and 49 years old. The CDR3 spells CASKQREVTDEQYF. CDR3 sequence (DNA): TGCGCCAGCAAGCAGCGGGAAGTTACCGACGAGCAGTACTTC.